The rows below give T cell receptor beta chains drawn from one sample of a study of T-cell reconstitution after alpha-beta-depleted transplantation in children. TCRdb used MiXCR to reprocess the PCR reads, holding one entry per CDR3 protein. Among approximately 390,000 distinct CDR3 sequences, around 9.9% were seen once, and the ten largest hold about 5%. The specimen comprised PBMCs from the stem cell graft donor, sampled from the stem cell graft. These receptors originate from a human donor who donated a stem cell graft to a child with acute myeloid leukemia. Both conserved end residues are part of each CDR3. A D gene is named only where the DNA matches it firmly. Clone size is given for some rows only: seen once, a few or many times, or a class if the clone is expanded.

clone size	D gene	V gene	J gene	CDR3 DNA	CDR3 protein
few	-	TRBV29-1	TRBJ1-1	TGCAGCCCTACCCCAGAGGGGAACACTGAAGCTTTCTTT	CSPTPEGNTEAFF
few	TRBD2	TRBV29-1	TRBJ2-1	TGCAGCGCCAGCGGGAGATCCTACAATGAGCAGTTCTTC	CSASGRSYNEQFF
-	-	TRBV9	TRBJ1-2	TGTGCCAGCAGCTCTAACGGGCAGGGACTAGGAGGCTACACCTTC	CASSSNGQGLGGYTF
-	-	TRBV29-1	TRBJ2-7	TGCAGCGTTGCAGCCAGGGGAGGCTACGAGCAGTACTTC	CSVAARGGYEQYF
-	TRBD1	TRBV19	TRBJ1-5	TGTGCCAGTAGTACCGAGACAGGGAGGATTGGCAATCAGCCCCAGCATTTT	CASSTETGRIGNQPQHF
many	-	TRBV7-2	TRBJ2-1	TGTGCCAGCAGCCGCACCCGGGACCCACAAGCTAATGAGCAGTTCTTC	CASSRTRDPQANEQFF
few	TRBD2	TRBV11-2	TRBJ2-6	TGTGCCAGCAGCTTAGAACGGGAGGTCTCTGGGGCCAACGTCCTGACTTTC	CASSLEREVSGANVLTF
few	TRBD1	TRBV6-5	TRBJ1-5	TGTGCCAGCAGTTACGGGACAGGGGATCAGCCCCAGCATTTT	CASSYGTGDQPQHF
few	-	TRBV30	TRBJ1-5	TGTGCCTGGGCGGAACAGTTCAATCAGCCCCAGCATTTT	CAWAEQFNQPQHF
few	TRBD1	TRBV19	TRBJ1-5	TGTGCCACCGCGAACCTCGACAGGGGGCTTAATCAGCCCCAGCATTTT	CATANLDRGLNQPQHF
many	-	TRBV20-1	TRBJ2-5	TGCAGTGCTATCCCCTCGGAGGAGGAAAACATTAAGACCCAGTACTTC	CSAIPSEEENIKTQYF
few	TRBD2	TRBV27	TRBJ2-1	TGTGCCAGCAGTTTCGGGACTAGCGGAAGCAATGAGCAGTTCTTC	CASSFGTSGSNEQFF
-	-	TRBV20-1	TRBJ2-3	TGCAGTGCTAGAGATAGGCGACTAGACCCTACGCAGTATTTT	CSARDRRLDPTQYF
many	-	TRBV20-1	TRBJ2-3	TGCAGTGCTCGGAACTCGGTAGCCGGTGATACGCAGTATTTT	CSARNSVAGDTQYF
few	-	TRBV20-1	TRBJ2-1	TGCAAACTTCAATTAGGGAGTGAGCAGTTCTTC	CKLQLGSEQFF
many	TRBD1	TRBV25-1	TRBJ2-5	TGTGCCAGCAGTGAAGGGTACAGGGGGTCCCCCGGGACCCAGTACTTC	CASSEGYRGSPGTQYF
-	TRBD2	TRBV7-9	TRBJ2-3	TGTGCCAGCATCACCGGGGGGGCAGATACGCAGTATTTT	CASITGGADTQYF
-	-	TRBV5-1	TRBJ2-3	TGCGCCAGCAGCTTAACGGGGGATAGAACAGATACGCAGTATTTT	CASSLTGDRTDTQYF
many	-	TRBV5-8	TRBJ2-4	TGTGCCAGCAGCTTGGTTCTCGAAAACATTCAGTACTTC	CASSLVLENIQYF
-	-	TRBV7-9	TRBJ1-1	TGTGCCAGCAGCTTAGCGGGGGACCCACAAACCTTTGAAGCTTTCTTT	CASSLAGDPQTFEAFF
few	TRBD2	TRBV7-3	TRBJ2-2	TGTGCCAGCAGCCCATCTGGGACTAGCGGAAACACCGGGGAGCTGTTTTTT	CASSPSGTSGNTGELFF
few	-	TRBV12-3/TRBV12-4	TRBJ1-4	TGTGCCAGCAGTAGAGGGGGGGACCGTAATGAAAAACTGTTTTTT	CASSRGGDRNEKLFF
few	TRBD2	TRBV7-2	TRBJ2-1	TGTGCCAGCAGCTTAGTCTCTAGCGGGATCAATGAGCAGTTCTTC	CASSLVSSGINEQFF
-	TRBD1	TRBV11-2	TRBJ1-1	TGTGCCAGCAGCTTGGGGGTCGGCAGGGGGGAAGCTTTCTTT	CASSLGVGRGEAFF
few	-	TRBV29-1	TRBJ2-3	TGCAGCGTTGCCAGGACACAAAGCACAGATACGCAGTATTTT	CSVARTQSTDTQYF
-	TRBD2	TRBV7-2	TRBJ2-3	TGTGCCAGCAGCCGTAATAGCGGGGGAAACACAGATACGCAGTATTTT	CASSRNSGGNTDTQYF
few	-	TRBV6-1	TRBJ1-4	TGTGCCAGCAAACGGACATTTGCAACTAATGAAAAACTGTTTTTT	CASKRTFATNEKLFF
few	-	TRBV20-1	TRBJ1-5	TGCAGTGCTAGTGGGCAGACCCTGCGGGGCCAGCATTTT	CSASGQTLRGQHF
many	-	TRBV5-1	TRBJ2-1	TGCGCCAGCAGCCTGCAGGTCGGGGGGCGAGGCAATGAGCAGTTCTTC	CASSLQVGGRGNEQFF
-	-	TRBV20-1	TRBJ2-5	TGCAGTGCTAGGGTCCCGTCGGAGACCCAGTACTTC	CSARVPSETQYF
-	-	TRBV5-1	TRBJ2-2	TGCGCCAGCAGCTTGGGACTCCAGGAGCTGTTTTTT	CASSLGLQELFF
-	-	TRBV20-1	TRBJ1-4	TGCAGTGCTAGAGATCGTACGGTGGCTAATGAAAAACTGTTTTTT	CSARDRTVANEKLFF
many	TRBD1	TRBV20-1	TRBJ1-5	TGCAGTGCTAGAGAGCCGACAGGGCAAAGCAATCAGCCCCAGCATTTT	CSAREPTGQSNQPQHF
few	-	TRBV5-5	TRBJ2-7	TGTGCCAGCAGCTTTACAGGCTTGGGCGAGCAGTACTTC	CASSFTGLGEQYF
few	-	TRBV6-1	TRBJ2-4	TGTGCCAGCAGTGGACAGTCCGTAGCCAAAAACATTCAGTACTTC	CASSGQSVAKNIQYF
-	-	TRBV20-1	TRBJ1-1	TGCAGTGCTAGCCCGACAGTGAACACTGAAGCTTTCTTT	CSASPTVNTEAFF
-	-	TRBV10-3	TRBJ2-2	TGTGCCATCAGTGAGTCGATAGCCTACACCGGGGAGCTGTTTTTT	CAISESIAYTGELFF
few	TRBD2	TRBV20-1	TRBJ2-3	TGCAGTGCCGCCGGACTAGCGGGAGGCACAGATACGCAGTATTTT	CSAAGLAGGTDTQYF
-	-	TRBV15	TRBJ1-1	TGTGCCACCAGCGGAAGACTGCCCAACACTGAAGCTTTCTTT	CATSGRLPNTEAFF
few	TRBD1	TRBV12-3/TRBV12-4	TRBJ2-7	TGTGCCAGCAGTCTTGGACAGGGACACTACGAGCAGTACTTC	CASSLGQGHYEQYF